One and the same sample provided the 10 T cell receptor beta chains below, sequenced in a study of blood T cell repertoires in COVID-19. Profiling relied on immunoSEQ multiplex PCR, and the TCRdb table lists in-frame clones only, not all of them. The sample yields about 85,000 clones, around 88% seen once. Sequencing input: peripheral blood. These receptors originate from a man in his fifties or sixties with acute or convalescent COVID-19.

The chain links TRBV6-4 to TRBJ1-2, with a weak D call TRBD1 (5 bases). The CDR3 spans 14 residues. Germline V gives CDR1 MRHNA, CDR2 SNTAGT. Trimming removed 7 bases at V and 8 bases at J, with 20 bases between. Here the CDR3 DNA reads TGTGCCAGCACCCCGAGACAGCCCGTGCGGGGCTACACCTTC. Amino acid sequence: CASTPRQPVRGYTF.

The V and J genes are TRBV9 and TRBJ2-1; D unclear. This CDR3 comprises 12 residues. Germline CDR1 and CDR2: SGDLS and YYNGEE. V lost 4 bases to trimming and J lost 8 bases, with 10 bases between them. The CDR3 region has the DNA TGTGCCAGCAGCACCCACTCGCATGAGCAGTTCTTC. Its protein product is CASSTHSHEQFF.

V is TRBV3-1 (or the pseudogene TRBV3-2) and J is TRBJ1-1; TRBD1 might be the D (6 bases). The V and J ends lost 3 bases and 8 bases respectively, with 10 bases between them. The CDR3 consists of 12 residues. Looked up from germline, CDR1 is LGHDT and CDR2 is YNNKEL (reference sequence). The DNA for the CDR3 is TGTGCCAGCAGCCAGACAGGAGTCGAAGCTTTCTTT. The encoded protein is CASSQTGVEAFF.

The rearrangement links TRBV6-5 to TRBJ2-7; D possibly corresponds to TRBD2 (7 bases). The V gene lost 0 bases and the J gene lost 4 bases, with 16 bases spanning the gap. The CDR3 has 16 residues. Germline assignment: CDR1 MNHEY and CDR2 SVGAGI. The DNA for the CDR3 is TGTGCCAGCAGTTACTCGATAGGGGGGGCGCCTTACGAGCAGTACTTC. Translated: CASSYSIGGAPYEQYF.

This sequence joins TRBV9 and TRBJ2-2, with 9 bases lining up with TRBD1. V shed 5 bases and J 1 base; nucleotides not matched to a gene: 3. CDR1 is SGDLS and CDR2 is YYNGEE in the germline V gene. This CDR3 comprises 15 residues. The CDR3 loop reads CASRGDRVNTGELFF. The CDR3 bases are TGTGCCAGCAGAGGGGACAGGGTGAACACCGGGGAGCTGTTTTTT.

CDR3 sequence (DNA): TGTGCCAGCAGCCGAAGAAGGACTAGCGGCTACAATGAGCAGTTCTTC. Translation: CASSRRRTSGYNEQFF. This chain joins TRBV3-1 (or the pseudogene TRBV3-2) and TRBJ2-1; 10 bases match TRBD2. Germline loops: CDR1 LGHDT, CDR2 YNNKEL (reference sequence). V lost 4 bases, J lost 3 bases, and 6 bases stayed unmatched. This CDR3 is 16 amino acids long.

The chain uses TRBV18 and TRBJ1-1; 7 bases line up with TRBD1. Germline V gene data show CDR1 as KGHSH and CDR2 as LQKENI. CDR3 size: 14 residues. V shed 4 bases and J 0 bases; nucleotides not matched to a gene: 2. DNA for the CDR3: TGTGCCAGCTCACTAGGGACAGTGAACACTGAAGCTTTCTTT. It specifies CASSLGTVNTEAFF.

The J gene is TRBJ2-7, the V gene TRBV12-1; the table's D call TRBD2 went unverified against the DNA. TRBV12-1 corresponds to a pseudogene. The CDR3 totals 13 residues. The CDR3 is CASSSGGASRQYF. For the CDR3, the DNA is TGTGCCAGCAGCTCTGGGGGGGCCTCGAGACAGTACTTC.

V is TRBV5-1 and J is TRBJ1-1, with D perhaps TRBD1 (6 bases). The CDR3 sequence is 14 residues long. Between the trimmed V and J ends, which lost 4 bases and 4 bases, there was a span of 14 bases. In germline, CDR1 is SGHRS, CDR2 YFSETQ. CDR3 nucleotides: TGCGCCAGCAGCACACAGGGATCGAGCACTGAAGCTTTCTTT. Its protein is CASSTQGSSTEAFF.

The CDR3 loop is CASSQGQGATNEQFF. The CDR3 coding sequence is TGCGCCAGCAGCCAAGGGCAGGGGGCTACCAATGAGCAGTTCTTC. The rearrangement uses TRBV4-3 and TRBJ2-1, with 8 bases lining up with TRBD1. Per germline, CDR1 LGHNA and CDR2 YSLEER. The J segment lost 6 bases and the V segment lost 1 base, leaving 5 bases of the junction unmatched. The CDR3 contains 15 residues.